This T cell receptor (beta chain) was retrieved from a study of T-cell memory formation after mild COVID-19. Study findings and constraints: Some responding clones appeared in pre-infection memory, suggesting cross-reactive memory joined.

This CDR3 is 12 amino acids long. Deletions cut 1 base from V and 10 bases from J, with 10 bases between. TCRdb redid the calling of the 5' RACE reads with MiXCR, one entry per CDR3 protein. The sample shows about 190,000 distinct CDR3 sequences, around 16% of them seen only once. About this clonotype: The antigen remains undetermined.

Sequencing was carried out using PBMCs or a T cell subset sorted from them (not recorded which). The clonotype was recovered from an adult woman who had mild COVID-19 (a few samples of this study predate the infection). Cell type and time point are not known. The chain recombines TRBV12-3 or TRBV12-4 with TRBJ1-1; weak D call: TRBD1 (5 bases). CDR3 region: CASSLVRTTAFF. CDR3 coding DNA: TGTGCCAGCAGTTTAGTCCGGACAACAGCTTTCTTT.